Presented here are 32 T cell receptor beta chains from one specimen sequenced in a study of blood T cells in healthy people across ages. A J-beta primer mix and a sample-barcoded 5' primer were used in a second PCR of roughly 7 to 12 cycles. Each CDR3 protein is one row after TCRdb ran MiXCR on the 5' RACE reads. Of roughly 860,000 distinct CDR3 sequences listed, 60% to 80% are singletons. The sequenced sample consisted of blood. These receptors originate from a man younger than 45 in good health.

This chain links TRBV2 with TRBJ2-5; D is possibly TRBD1 (6 bases). The DNA end favors TRBJ2-4, so the J call may be wrong. Germline V CDR1 and CDR2: SNHLY, FYNNEI. There are 16 residues in the CDR3. CDR3 amino acids: CASTTPQGMAKNIQYF. For the CDR3, the DNA is TGTGCCAGCACCACCCCACAGGGAATGGCCAAAAACATTCAGTACTTC.

This clonotype occurred once. The genes are TRBV20-1 and TRBJ2-1, with D perhaps given as TRBD1 or TRBD2 (5 bases each). The length of the CDR3 is 11 residues. V was cut by 3 bases and J by 9 bases, with 9 bases left in between. CDR1 is DFQATT and CDR2 is SNEGSKA in the germline V gene (reference sequence). This CDR3 is CSASRGAEQFF. CDR3 DNA sequence: TGCAGTGCTAGTAGGGGAGCTGAGCAGTTCTTC.

The CDR3 sequence: CASKRDSPYEQYF. The CDR3 DNA reads as TGTGCCAGCAAGCGGGACAGCCCCTACGAGCAGTACTTC. The rearrangement uses TRBV6-2 or TRBV6-3 and TRBJ2-7, with D possibly called TRBD1 or TRBD2 (7 bases each). This CDR3 region has 13 residues. V shed 7 bases and J shed 2 bases, with 12 bases lying between them. The germline gives CDR1 MNHEY, CDR2 SVGEGT.

The rearrangement links TRBV29-1 to TRBJ1-2, with 9 bases matching TRBD1. The V gene's germline CDR1 is SQVTM and CDR2 ANQGSEA. The CDR3 has 13 residues. The V gene end was trimmed by 7 bases and the J gene end by 8 bases; junction bases not matched to a gene: 11. The CDR3 nucleotides read TGCAGCGCTATGGACAGGGGCCGAGGAGGCTACACCTTC. It is translated as CSAMDRGRGGYTF.

V is TRBV30 and J is TRBJ1-6, with 7 bases lining up with TRBD1. The CDR3 runs 15 residues. V was clipped by 0 bases and J by 5 bases; unmatched bases: 4. Germline CDR1 is GTSNPN and CDR2 is SVGIG (reference sequence). CDR3 nucleotide sequence: TGTGCCTGGAGTGTACCCGGGACAGATAATTCACCCCTCCACTTT. Its protein product is CAWSVPGTDNSPLHF.

Concerning this clonotype: A read error may produce the germline difference seen at one junction end. The chain carries TRBV10-3 and TRBJ2-1; 14 nucleotides agree with TRBD2. Germline loops: CDR1 ENHRY, CDR2 SYGVKD. This CDR3 has 18 amino acids. DNA for the CDR3: TGTGCCATCGGGTCGAGCGGGACTAGCGGGGGAAACTACAAGGAGCAGTATTTC. It is translated as CAIGSSGTSGGNYKEQYF.

A remark on this clonotype: Its ends do not fully match the called genes, so a read error is possible. J is TRBJ2-4 and V is TRBV7-9; D not resolved. The J call is uncertain, as TRBJ2-7 better fits the DNA end. This CDR3 is 13 amino acids long. Germline V gene lookup returns CDR1 SEHNR and CDR2 FQNEAQ (reference sequence). CDR3 bases: TGCGCCAGCATCGTGGAATCTCCCTACGAGCAGTACTTC. Translated: CASIVESPYEQYF.

The V gene is TRBV20-1, the J gene TRBJ2-5, with D unclear. The last part of the DNA fits TRBJ2-7 better; the J call may be wrong. Germline CDR1 and CDR2: DFQATT and SNEGSKA (reference sequence). This CDR3 is built from 14 residues. The CDR3 is CSASLASISYEQYF. CDR3 bases: TGCAGTGCTAGTCTCGCCAGCATCTCCTACGAGCAGTACTTC.

The chain links TRBV7-3 to TRBJ2-3, with 9 bases fitting TRBD2. V lost 4 bases to trimming and J lost 2 bases; unmatched junction nucleotides: 7. Per the germline V gene, CDR1 is SGHTA and CDR2 is FQGTGA. The CDR3 sequence is 16 residues long. Here the CDR3 reads CASSSGLARITDTQYF. CDR3 DNA: TGTGCCAGCAGCTCCGGACTAGCGAGAATCACAGATACGCAGTATTTT.

This chain joins TRBV3-1 and TRBJ1-1, with no clear D. The germline V gene has CDR1 LGHDT and CDR2 YNNKEL (reference sequence). Trimming took 1 base from V and 5 from J, leaving 14 bases between them. The CDR3 extends over 15 amino acids. The CDR3 DNA is TGTGCCAGCAGCCAAGCACCGGGTGGCTGGACTGAAGCTTTCTTT. This gives the protein CASSQAPGGWTEAFF.

This chain uses TRBV2 with TRBJ1-1, with D possibly being TRBD1 (5 bases). Trimming left V 7 bases short and J 7 bases short, with 16 bases between. Germline CDR1 and CDR2: SNHLY and FYNNEI. The CDR3 consists of 13 residues. The CDR3 is CASKEGRQLEAFF. CDR3 in DNA: TGTGCCAGCAAAGAAGGTCGACAGCTTGAAGCTTTCTTT.

The gene calls are TRBV7-7 and TRBJ2-1; TRBD2 matches at 7 bases. Germline V gene lookup returns CDR1 SSHAT and CDR2 FNYEAQ (reference sequence). The trim removed 5 bases at V and 4 bases at J, leaving 8 bases unmatched. The CDR3 loop spans 15 amino acids. CDR3 sequence: CASSLDGGMYNEQFF. DNA for the CDR3: TGTGCCAGCAGCCTCGACGGGGGGATGTACAATGAGCAGTTCTTC. Full variable domain (remainder filled in from reference TRBV7-7 and TRBJ2-1): GAGVSQSPRYKVTKRGQDVTLRCDPISSHATLYWYQQALGQGPEFLTYFNYEAQPDKSGLPSDRFSAERPEGSISTLTIQRTEQRDSAMYRCASSLDGGMYNEQFFGPGTRLTVL.

This sequence joins TRBV4-1 and TRBJ2-5; D is uncertain. From germline, CDR1 is MGHRA and CDR2 YSYEKL. The V gene lost 1 base and the J gene lost 0 bases, with 12 bases spanning the gap. The CDR3 sequence is 16 residues long. Here the CDR3 reads CASSQGQGLNQETQYF. The CDR3 DNA sequence: TGCGCCAGCAGCCAAGGTCAAGGCTTAAACCAAGAGACCCAGTACTTC.

The rearrangement uses TRBV4-3 and TRBJ2-3; TRBD2 agrees at 8 bases. Germline V gene data show CDR1 as LGHNA and CDR2 as YSLEER. V was clipped by 0 bases and J by 1 base; unmatched bases: 3. This CDR3 has 16 amino acids. DNA of the CDR3: TGCGCCAGCAGCCAAGATCCGGGACTAGGCACAGATACGCAGTATTTT. This codes for CASSQDPGLGTDTQYF.

This clonotype occurred many times. This CDR3 is CAISEADRSYEQYF. CDR3 DNA sequence: TGTGCCATCAGTGAGGCCGACAGATCCTACGAGCAGTACTTC. The J gene is TRBJ2-7, the V gene TRBV10-3; a weak D match, TRBD1 (5 bases). The V gene's germline CDR1 is ENHRY and CDR2 SYGVKD. The CDR3 has 14 residues. V was shortened by 2 bases and J by 1 base, with 9 bases between the two germline ends.

The chain carries TRBV28 and TRBJ2-7; D is uncertain. Trimming left V 2 bases short and J 2 bases short, with 7 bases between. The CDR3 extends over 13 amino acids. CDR1 and CDR2 (germline): MDHEN, SYDVKM. The DNA of the CDR3 is TGTGCCAGCAGTTTAGGCAACACCTACGAGCAGTACTTC. This codes for CASSLGNTYEQYF.

V and J are TRBV7-9 and TRBJ1-4; D call uncertain. This CDR3 has 14 residues. Trimming removed 1 base at V and 4 bases at J, with 7 bases between. Germline CDR1 reads SEHNR; CDR2 reads FQNEAQ (reference sequence). The CDR3 bases are TGTGCCAGCAGCTTAGTAGACGATAATGAAAAACTGTTTTTT. It encodes CASSLVDDNEKLFF.

The rearrangement uses TRBV7-3 and TRBJ2-1, with TRBD2 matching over 7 bases. J was trimmed by 10 bases and V by 5 bases; bases with no gene match: 8. Germline V CDR1 and CDR2: SGHTA, FQGTGA. The CDR3 runs 13 residues. The CDR3 DNA follows: TGTGCCAGCAGCCCCCTCGGGGGGAGAGAGCAGTTCTTC. Protein sequence: CASSPLGGREQFF.

The chain combines TRBV7-8 with TRBJ2-7; no clear D gene. This CDR3 region has 13 residues. Germline assignment: CDR1 SGHVS and CDR2 FQNEAQ. V lost 2 bases to trimming and J lost 4 bases, with 9 bases between them. CDR3 DNA: TGTGCCAGCAGCTTAATTGGCGGTTACGAGCAGTACTTC. It specifies CASSLIGGYEQYF.

V usage is TRBV20-1 and J usage is TRBJ2-5; TRBD2 aligns across 13 bases. Per the germline V gene, CDR1 is DFQATT and CDR2 is SNEGSKA (reference sequence). CDR3 length: 14 amino acids. Trimming took 5 bases from V and 2 from J; bases not matched to a gene: 2. The DNA of the CDR3 is TGCAGTGCTCTACTAGCGGGGGGGCAAGAGACCCAGTACTTC. Its translation is CSALLAGGQETQYF.

The rearrangement joins TRBV4-3 to TRBJ1-4; possibly TRBD1 for D (5 bases). This CDR3 has 15 amino acids. Trimming removed 0 bases at V and 8 bases at J, with 13 bases between. Germline V gene lookup returns CDR1 LGHNA and CDR2 YSLEER. This chain's CDR3 is CASSQESAWGEKLFF. The CDR3 DNA sequence: TGCGCCAGCAGCCAAGAGTCGGCATGGGGGGAAAAACTGTTTTTT.

The chain has TRBV20-1 and TRBJ1-2; D not resolved. Germline V gives CDR1 DFQATT, CDR2 SNEGSKA (reference sequence). The CDR3 is made up of 19 amino acids. V was pared by 0 bases and J by 0 bases, with 23 bases between. This CDR3 reads CSARDYSLESASANYGYTF. The CDR3 nucleotides are TGCAGTGCTAGAGATTATTCCTTGGAAAGCGCCTCAGCTAACTATGGCTACACCTTC.

The chain is built from TRBV2 and TRBJ2-1; possibly TRBD2 for D (5 bases). Trimming shortened V by 7 bases and J by 5 bases, and 15 bases separated the two germline ends. This CDR3 has 14 residues. Germline-derived CDR1 and CDR2 are SNHLY and FYNNEI. This CDR3 is CASTSGRGHNEQFF. The CDR3 coding sequence is TGTGCCAGCACTTCTGGACGGGGTCACAATGAGCAGTTCTTC.

The genes are TRBV9 and TRBJ2-5; the D gene could be TRBD1 or TRBD2 (5 bases each). The germline V gene has CDR1 SGDLS and CDR2 YYNGEE. V dropped 0 bases and J dropped 4 bases, with 10 bases sitting between them. This CDR3 is 14 amino acids long. The chain's CDR3 is CASSVAEGRETQYF. The CDR3 DNA sequence: TGTGCCAGCAGCGTAGCTGAGGGGCGAGAGACCCAGTACTTC.

This chain uses TRBV7-9 with TRBJ2-5; possible D gene TRBD1, 6 bases. CDR1 and CDR2 (germline): SEHNR, FQNEAQ (reference sequence). The CDR3 spans 15 residues. V lost 5 bases to trimming and J lost 3 bases, with 16 bases between them. CDR3 amino acids: CASSRTGTPKETQYF. DNA for the CDR3: TGTGCCAGCAGCCGAACCGGGACACCAAAAGAGACCCAGTACTTC.

Regarding this clonotype: The junction does not match germline at one end; this may be a read error. The V call is TRBV27, the J call TRBJ2-1, with 10 nucleotides matching TRBD2. This CDR3 is 15 amino acids long. Germline lookup yields CDR1 MNHEY and CDR2 SMNVEV (reference sequence). The CDR3 region has the DNA TGTGCCAGCACAAGAGCGGGGGGGGGATACAATGAACAGTTCTTC. Protein: CASTRAGGGYNEQFF.

Ten or more counts support this clonotype. This rearrangement joins TRBV12-3 or TRBV12-4 to TRBJ1-5; weak D call: TRBD1 (6 bases). The CDR3 sequence is 16 residues long. Trimming took 4 bases from V and 0 from J, leaving 13 bases between them. The CDR3 reads CASSSTGGNSNQPQHF. CDR3 sequence (DNA): TGTGCCAGCAGTTCGACAGGTGGGAATAGCAATCAGCCCCAGCATTTT.

The chain couples TRBV3-1 to TRBJ1-4; 7 bases are shared with TRBD1. The CDR3 length is 15 residues. Per the germline V gene, CDR1 is LGHDT and CDR2 is YNNKEL (reference sequence). Unmatched junction bases numbered 17, after V lost 9 bases and J lost 10 bases. The DNA of the CDR3 is TGTGCCAGTGGTGTTCAGACAGGGAGTGTGGGAAAACTGTTTTTT. Its translation: CASGVQTGSVGKLFF.

The rearrangement joins TRBV7-9 to TRBJ1-4, with 10 bases aligning to TRBD1. Germline CDR1 reads SEHNR; CDR2 reads FQNEAQ (reference sequence). The CDR3 consists of 17 residues. J was trimmed by 8 bases and V by 3 bases; bases with no gene match: 12. Here the CDR3 DNA reads TGTGCCAGCAGCTTCCCCGCCGCCGGGACAGGGGACGAAAAACTGTTTTTT. Translation: CASSFPAAGTGDEKLFF.

The chain joins TRBV20-1 to TRBJ1-6; perhaps TRBD1 as D (5 bases). The germline gives CDR1 DFQATT, CDR2 SNEGSKA (reference sequence). V was pared by 5 bases and J by 6 bases, with 14 bases between. The CDR3 length is 14 residues. The CDR3 protein is CSAEVRGGNSPLHF. CDR3 DNA sequence: TGCAGTGCTGAAGTCCGTGGGGGTAATTCACCCCTCCACTTT.

CDR3 amino acids: CAIMGGERGLYEQYF. CDR3 in DNA: TGTGCCATCATGGGAGGGGAGAGGGGACTCTACGAGCAGTACTTC. This rearrangement joins TRBV10-3 to TRBJ2-7; 7 nucleotides match TRBD2. The CDR3 contains 15 residues. The ends lost 7 bases at V and 3 bases at J; junction bases unmatched: 12. Per the germline V gene, CDR1 is ENHRY and CDR2 is SYGVKD.

The rearrangement joins TRBV15 to TRBJ2-2; D gene unclear. The CDR3 is made up of 16 amino acids. CDR1 and CDR2 from the germline V gene are LNHNV and YYDKDF (reference sequence). The V gene lost 3 bases and the J gene lost 0 bases, with 11 bases spanning the gap. The CDR3 DNA sequence: TGTGCCACCAGCAGTCCAACAGCGACGAACACCGGGGAGCTGTTTTTT. Translated, it gives CATSSPTATNTGELFF.